Listed here are 5 T cell receptor beta chains from one sample, sequenced in a study of CD8+ T cells in alopecia areata (dated 2018 in TCRdb). The library came from the immunoSEQ multiplex PCR assay. For TCR sequencing, RNA was extracted from every sample and reverse transcribed into cDNA to serve as template. Imported from immuneACCESS, the table was reduced by TCRdb to in-frame sequences with V and J called. These copies leave out some clones; in studies compared against another copy, an unresolved V gene accounts for under half, and the cause of the remainder is not known. For this sample there are about 120,000 clones; about 54% appear just once. Of the sample, nearly 30% falls within the top ten clones. The time point label corresponds to: around 28 days on oral tofacitinib. The treatment or condition label of this sample denotes: oral pan-JAK inhibitor, 5-10 mg twice daily. This material consisted of CD8+ T cells sorted from blood, taken at week 4, from a patient treated with tofacitinib. The receptors were gathered from a human donor with alopecia areata.

The gene calls are TRBV25-1 and TRBJ1-5, with unresolved D. The V gene lost 4 bases and the J gene lost 7 bases, with 2 bases spanning the gap. This CDR3 spans 10 amino acids. CDR1 MGHDK and CDR2 SYGVNS come from the germline V gene. The CDR3 DNA sequence: TGTGCCAGCAGTGGGCAGCCCCAGCATTTT. As protein: CASSGQPQHF.

In this sample, this clone turned up a few times. The chain couples TRBV7-8 to TRBJ2-1; 7 positions agree with TRBD1. CDR1 is SGHVS, CDR2 FQNEAQ, per germline. The CDR3 has 13 residues. The trim removed 5 bases at V and 10 bases at J, leaving 8 bases unmatched. In DNA form, the CDR3 reads TGTGCCAGCAGCCAGGACTCGACAGGGGAGCAGTTCTTC. Protein: CASSQDSTGEQFF.

This clone was seen a handful of times. This chain joins TRBV30 and TRBJ2-1; D gene uncertain. The ends were cut back, 3 bases at V and 0 bases at J, with 6 bases in the middle. Germline lookup yields CDR1 GTSNPN and CDR2 SVGIG (reference sequence). This CDR3 spans 13 amino acids. The DNA of the CDR3 is TGTGCCTGGAGCTCCCTCTCCTACAATGAGCAGTTCTTC. Its translation: CAWSSLSYNEQFF. The full variable domain, in which reference TRBV30 and TRBJ2-1 provide the parts outside the CDR3, is SQTIHQWPATLVQPVGSPLSLECTVEGTSNPNLYWYRQAAGRGLQLLFYSVGIGQISSEVPQNLSASRPQDRQFILSSKKLLLSDSGFYLCAWSSLSYNEQFFGPGTRLTVL.

The chain joins TRBV30 to TRBJ1-2; 10 nucleotides agree with TRBD1. Germline-derived CDR1 and CDR2 are GTSNPN and SVGIG (reference sequence). V was pared by 2 bases and J by 8 bases, with 5 bases of the junction left unmatched. The CDR3 runs to 13 residues. The CDR3 DNA reads as TGTGCCTGGAGTACCGGGACAGGGGAGGGCTACACCTTC. Its translation: CAWSTGTGEGYTF.

This clone appeared a few times. The CDR3 protein is CASSKGSRTGELFF. The CDR3 DNA is TGTGCCAGCAGCAAGGGTTCACGCACCGGGGAGCTGTTTTTT. The chain couples TRBV21-1 to TRBJ2-2. TRBV21-1 is a known pseudogene. The CDR3 extends over 14 amino acids.